This TCR beta chain came from a study of patients and donors after allogeneic stem cell transplantation. Germline CDR1 reads SGHTA; CDR2 reads FQGNSA. The length of the CDR3 is 15 residues. Trimming shortened V by 1 base and J by 1 base, and 10 bases separated the two germline ends. One entry per CDR3 protein results from TCRdb running MiXCR on the RT-PCR reads. There are tens of thousands of distinct CDR3 sequences in the sample; approximately 49% occur only once, and 60% to 65% lies in the top ten. This clonotype showed up just a few times. The origin of this receptor is a human donor who was either an allogeneic HSCT recipient or a stem cell or donor lymphocyte infusion donor (not recorded which). It is not recorded whose cells these are; they may come from a transplant donor. The source material was blood, either unsorted or a sorted T cell fraction (not recorded which). The rearrangement links TRBV7-2 to TRBJ1-1; D not certain. The CDR3 loop is CASSLVISPNTEAFF. In DNA, the CDR3 is TGTGCCAGCAGCTTAGTGATTAGCCCGAACACTGAAGCTTTCTTT.